The sequence of this T cell receptor beta chain was determined in a study of Graves' ophthalmopathy and Graves' hyperthyroidism (dated by TCRdb to 2016 to 2019). Study-wide context: Peripheral blood samples were taken at the time of initial diagnosis, before any treatment was given. TCR beta repertoire signatures were used to distinguish Graves' ophthalmopathy from Graves' hyperthyroidism and to predict progression to ophthalmopathy. In total, 135 blood samples were TCR-sequenced: some 40 ophthalmopathy, under 85 hyperthyroidism and approximately 17 hyperthyroidism-to-ophthalmopathy patients. To explore V-J signatures that separate ophthalmopathy from hyperthyroidism, a discovery set of 95 to 100 patients was enrolled, consisting of about 43 with ophthalmopathy and around 57 with stable hyperthyroidism. An independent validation cohort comprised fewer than 20 hyperthyroidism patients and roughly 15 patients who later progressed from hyperthyroidism to ophthalmopathy. T-cell repertoires of thyroid tissue and blood were compared in five or six hyperthyroidism patients. Following sampling, methimazole starting at 30 mg daily was administered to hyperthyroidism patients, and high-dose intravenous methylprednisolone was administered to ophthalmopathy patients. General conclusions and limits of the study: In validation, the model predicted ophthalmopathy progression with less than 71% sensitivity and around 72% specificity; around twelve predicted patients were CT-confirmed with GO in a median of about 6.1 months. No statistical method was used to predetermine the sample size, and group allocation was not hidden from the investigators. Most expanded thyroid clonotypes with frequency above 0.001 were also detected in blood, suggesting blood repertoires may reflect the thyroid immune response. In cross-validation, the 13-signature model distinguished ophthalmopathy from stable hyperthyroidism with around 90% sensitivity and 81.08% specificity, while in the test set the corresponding values were about 80% and 75%.

This clonotype was recorded a few times. Its antigen has not been determined. Per-base quality was not reported, and no clone a single base away is much larger than it. Hyperthyroidism was defined as stable when no progression to ophthalmopathy occurred within 18 months of follow-up. The hyperthyroidism patients were 18 to 65 years old and newly diagnosed, with a disease duration of less than 2 months. Patients were excluded if they had other autoimmune diseases, uncontrolled infections, pregnancy or lactation. Clinical symptoms, serum thyroxine, TRAb, thyroid ultrasound and orbital computed tomography formed the basis of the diagnosis. PBMCs were isolated from approximately 10 ml of fresh peripheral blood by Ficoll-Paque density gradient centrifugation. Trizol reagent was used to extract the total RNA, and its quality was then checked on an Agilent 2100 Bioanalyzer. For repertoire sequencing, the TCR beta CDR3 regions were amplified from RNA transcripts. HTBI primers and the Qiagen OneStep RT-PCR kit were used in a first-round RT-PCR, which was followed by a second-round multiplex PCR, size selection and purification. Libraries were sequenced paired-end with 100 bp reads on an Illumina HiSeq2000. The authors' analysis ran thus. Reads were processed with SOAPnuke, discarding reads with adapters, uncalled bases, mean Phred below 15, or no exact constant-primer or identifier match. COPE v1.2.5 was used to merge high-quality paired reads. Each unique nucleotide sequence was defined as a clonotype, and clonotypes were aligned to IMGT TRB V, D and J references with MiTCR v1.1. Only V-J combinations with frequency above 0.0001 were analysed, covering about 99% of repertoires. For each V-J combination, a TCR clonal expansion and chaos score was defined as the ratio of F50 clonal expansion to chaos observed in the TCRdist matrix. Welch's t-statistics and random forest were used to narrow the features down to more than 10 V-J combinations, which were then fed into a naive Bayes classifier. The Morisita-Horn index was used to measure how similar the thyroid and blood repertoires were. Through fastp at Q25 and MiXCR, TCRdb rebuilt clones from the public reads, retaining in-frame beta chains. Records with the same CDR3 protein are collapsed into one entry carrying the most frequent genes and DNA. TCRdb, not the original authors, processed these V and J calls. This sample has about 370,000 distinct CDR3 sequences in its table, and roughly a sixth of those were observed once. The top ten constitute about 2.4% of the sample.

The sequenced sample was peripheral blood. This TCR came from an adult woman with stable Graves' hyperthyroidism.

The encoded CDR3 is CASSPSRHSSYEQYF. The DNA is as follows: TGTGCCAGCAGCCCGTCGCGCCATAGCTCCTACGAGCAGTACTTC. The chain was built from TRBV3-1 and TRBJ2-7, with the D gene not clear enough to name. Taken from the germline V gene (reference sequence), the CDR1 and CDR2 loops are LGHDT and YNNKEL. The CDR3 numbers 15 residues from cysteine through phenylalanine. Of the read, only the CDR3 DNA is kept; its 45 bases are in frame from base 1. The germline ends are 13 bases apart after V is trimmed by 4 bases and J by 0 bases.